Presented here are 21 T cell receptor beta chains from one specimen sequenced in a study of cytotoxic CD8 clonotypes in ibrutinib-treated CLL. The table came from immunoSEQ multiplex PCR; TCRdb's copy has only in-frame clones and leaves some out. Of 250,000 or so clones listed, 70% are singletons. Sequences were derived from PBMCs, sampled after 24 months of ibrutinib treatment. These receptors all come from a human donor with chronic lymphocytic leukemia.

This clone turned up a few times. This chain connects TRBV7-9 to TRBJ2-7; D possibly corresponds to TRBD1 (6 bases). The CDR3 runs 13 residues. With 4 bases removed from V and 1 base from J, the gap between germline ends came to 8 bases. Germline V gives CDR1 SEHNR, CDR2 FQNEAQ (reference sequence). The CDR3 is CASSSQGSYEQYF. The CDR3 nucleotides are TGTGCCAGCAGCTCGCAGGGGTCCTACGAGCAGTACTTC.

The V gene is TRBV30, the J gene TRBJ2-1, with 9 bases that match TRBD1. V lost 2 bases and J lost 2; bases outside the gene matches: 10. This CDR3 is 17 amino acids long. CDR1 and CDR2 (germline): GTSNPN, SVGIG (reference sequence). The DNA of the CDR3 is TGTGCCTGGAGTAGGCTTGGGGGACAGGGACCCTACAATGAGCAGTTCTTC. It codes for CAWSRLGGQGPYNEQFF.

The sample holds a few counts of this clone. The chain has TRBV5-1 and TRBJ2-6; the D is unclear. Germline CDR1 SGHRS, CDR2 YFSETQ. CDR3 length equals 14 residues. The V end was cut by 5 bases, the J end by 4 bases, with 10 bases between. CDR3 bases: TGCGCCAGCAGATCCATTGGAGGGGCCAACGTCCTGACTTTC. Protein: CASRSIGGANVLTF.

The chain joins TRBV15 to TRBJ2-7; D is possibly TRBD1 or TRBD2 (5 bases each). Trimming took off 3 bases at V and 3 bases at J, with 15 bases between the two ends. Germline values: CDR1 LNHNV, CDR2 YYDKDF (reference sequence). CDR3 size: 15 residues. CDR3: CATSSTREGNYEQYF. The CDR3, as DNA: TGTGCCACCAGCAGCACAAGAGAGGGGAACTACGAGCAGTACTTC.

This clone has more than one count but fewer than ten. The V and J genes are TRBV18 and TRBJ2-1; 11 bases match TRBD2. V gave up 6 bases and J gave up 9 bases; unmatched junction bases: 10. CDR1 KGHSH and CDR2 LQKENI come from the germline V gene. This CDR3 spans 15 amino acids. This CDR3 reads CASSPEASGRSEQFF. CDR3 bases: TGTGCCAGCTCCCCAGAGGCTAGCGGGAGGAGTGAGCAGTTCTTC.

In DNA, the CDR3 is TGTGCCAGCAGCCCCGGACAGGGGCTTATGTCTGGAAACACCATATATTTT. Its protein is CASSPGQGLMSGNTIYF. The chain links TRBV9 to TRBJ1-3, with 9 bases fitting TRBD1. This CDR3 has 17 amino acids. Germline loops: CDR1 SGDLS, CDR2 YYNGEE. The V and J ends lost 4 bases and 1 base, in that order; junction bases with no gene match: 9.

This sequence joins TRBV2 and TRBJ1-6; unclear D gene. The germline V gene encodes CDR1 SNHLY and CDR2 FYNNEI. The CDR3 covers 18 residues. V was trimmed by 2 bases and J by 0 bases, leaving 14 bases between them. The CDR3: CASSERVSPTSYNSPLHF. CDR3 bases: TGTGCCAGCAGTGAACGTGTATCCCCTACCTCCTATAATTCACCCCTCCACTTT.

The genes are TRBV15 and TRBJ2-3; the D gene is possibly TRBD2 (6 bases). This CDR3 has 17 amino acids. V gave up 5 bases and J gave up 0 bases, with 18 bases separating them. Per the germline V gene, CDR1 is LNHNV and CDR2 is YYDKDF (reference sequence). The CDR3, as DNA: TGTGCCACCAGCCGAGGGACTGAATCGACTAGCACAGATACGCAGTATTTT. Protein: CATSRGTESTSTDTQYF.

The CDR3 DNA reads as TGTGCCAGCAGCTTAGCAGGGGGCGCGGGGGAGACCCAGTACTTC. Translation: CASSLAGGAGETQYF. The chain combines TRBV11-2 with TRBJ2-5; TRBD1 aligns across 8 bases. V shed 1 base, J shed 5 bases, and the junction held 6 bases outside the gene matches. The germline gives CDR1 SGHAT, CDR2 FQNNGV. The CDR3 loop spans 15 amino acids. The whole variable domain, remainder taken from reference TRBV11-2 and TRBJ2-5, is EAGVAQSPRYKIIEKRQSVAFWCNPISGHATLYWYQQILGQGPKLLIQFQNNGVVDDSQLPKDRFSAERLKGVDSTLKIQPAKLEDSAVYLCASSLAGGAGETQYFGPGTRLLVL.

The rearrangement uses TRBV15 and TRBJ2-2; possibly TRBD2 for D (5 bases). The CDR3 covers 14 residues. V was clipped by 5 bases and J by 7 bases, with 14 bases between them. Germline lookup yields CDR1 LNHNV and CDR2 YYDKDF (reference sequence). CDR3 nucleotide sequence: TGTGCCACCAGCTACACCGCGGGTGTCGGGGAGCTGTTTTTT. Translation gives CATSYTAGVGELFF.

This clone showed up just a few times. V usage is TRBV5-1 and J usage is TRBJ2-6, with unresolved D. Germline loops: CDR1 SGHRS, CDR2 YFSETQ. V was pared by 0 bases and J by 0 bases, with 10 bases between. This CDR3 comprises 17 residues. For the CDR3, the DNA is TGCGCCAGCAGCTTGGTATGGCAGGTCTCTGGGGCCAACGTCCTGACTTTC. This encodes CASSLVWQVSGANVLTF.

The gene calls are TRBV27 and TRBJ1-2; unclear D gene. CDR1 and CDR2 (germline): MNHEY, SMNVEV (reference sequence). Trimming took 5 bases from V and 5 from J, leaving 12 bases between them. This CDR3 has 13 residues. The CDR3 protein is CASSPSPIYGYTF. In DNA form, the CDR3 reads TGTGCCAGCAGTCCTTCTCCCATTTATGGCTACACCTTC.

The V call is TRBV5-1, the J call TRBJ1-5; D may be TRBD1 (5 bases). Trimming removed 0 bases from V and 1 base from J, with 8 bases in between. The CDR3 sequence is 15 residues long. Germline V gives CDR1 SGHRS, CDR2 YFSETQ. The CDR3 spells CASSLEAGSNQPQHF. CDR3 coding DNA: TGCGCCAGCAGCTTGGAAGCAGGGAGCAATCAGCCCCAGCATTTT.

V gene TRBV10-2 combines with J gene TRBJ1-1; the match to TRBD1 covers 8 bases. V trimming: 4 bases; J trimming: 10 bases; junction bases outside the gene matches: 2. Germline CDR1 WSHSY, CDR2 SAAADI. This CDR3 has 11 residues. The CDR3 region is CASSADRGAFF. CDR3 DNA sequence: TGCGCCAGCAGTGCCGACAGGGGAGCTTTCTTT.

This clone was counted a single time. The chain recombines TRBV11-2 with TRBJ1-1; D gene uncertain. CDR3 size: 14 residues. Between the trimmed V and J ends, which lost 2 bases and 5 bases, there was a span of 12 bases. Germline-derived CDR1 and CDR2 are SGHAT and FQNNGV. CDR3 in amino acids: CASSLRSRGTEAFF. The CDR3 DNA sequence: TGTGCCAGCAGCTTAAGATCTCGTGGAACTGAAGCTTTCTTT.

This clone was counted a few times. CDR3 sequence (DNA): TGTGCCAGCAGCTTACCCTCGAGGGGGTCCTACGAGCAGTACTTC. Its protein is CASSLPSRGSYEQYF. The chain joins TRBV7-8 to TRBJ2-7; a possible D gene is TRBD1 (6 bases). The CDR3 runs 15 residues. Trimming shortened V by 2 bases and J by 1 base, and 12 bases separated the two germline ends. The V gene's germline CDR1 is SGHVS and CDR2 FQNEAQ.

This chain links TRBV5-4 with TRBJ2-2; 8 bases agree with TRBD2. The germline CDR1 and CDR2 sequences are SGHNT and YYREEE (reference sequence). Trimming took 1 base from V and 5 from J; bases not matched to a gene: 1. The CDR3 loop spans 14 amino acids. CDR3 nucleotide sequence: TGTGCCAGCAGCTTGTCGGGAGGGACCGGGGAGCTGTTTTTT. This sequence encodes CASSLSGGTGELFF.

CDR3 sequence: CSVGGRQGGNIQYF. CDR3 bases: TGCAGCGTCGGGGGGAGACAGGGAGGAAACATTCAGTACTTC. The rearrangement uses TRBV29-1 and TRBJ2-4, with D perhaps being TRBD1 or TRBD2 (7 bases each). Trimming shortened V by 6 bases and J by 6 bases, and 18 bases separated the two germline ends. The CDR3 runs to 14 residues. In germline, CDR1 is SQVTM, CDR2 ANQGSEA.

DNA for the CDR3: TGTGCCAGCATTGCCTCAGGGCCCCAGGGATATGGCTACACCTTC. Amino acid sequence: CASIASGPQGYGYTF. This sequence joins TRBV28 and TRBJ1-2; possibly TRBD1 for D (5 bases). Per the germline V gene, CDR1 is MDHEN and CDR2 is SYDVKM. Trimming stripped 7 bases from V and 5 bases from J, with 20 bases between. The CDR3 is 15 amino acids.

This clone has just one count. The chain couples TRBV30 to TRBJ2-2; D is perhaps TRBD2 (6 bases). V was trimmed by 6 bases and J by 5 bases, leaving 10 bases between them. CDR1 GTSNPN and CDR2 SVGIG come from the germline V gene (reference sequence). This CDR3 spans 12 amino acids. The CDR3 region has the DNA TGTGCCTGCAGGGAGGAGACCGGGGAGCTGTTTTTT. Protein: CACREETGELFF. The entire variable domain, with the rest obtained from reference TRBV30 and TRBJ2-2, is as follows: SQTIHQWPATLVQPVGSPLSLECTVEGTSNPNLYWYRQAAGRGLQLLFYSVGIGQISSEVPQNLSASRPQDRQFILSSKKLLLSDSGFYLCACREETGELFFGEGSRLTVL.

The chain carries TRBV11-2 and TRBJ1-1; maybe TRBD1 (5 bases). Germline CDR1 is SGHAT and CDR2 is FQNNGV. Trimming took off 8 bases at V and 7 bases at J, with 17 bases between the two ends. The CDR3 totals 13 residues. CDR3 bases: TGTGCCAGCGGCCCGGGACCCTTGAGTGAAGCTTTCTTT. It translates to CASGPGPLSEAFF.